Each of the 31 T cell receptor beta chains below was sequenced from the same sample in a study of T cell repertoires in cytomegalovirus infection. TCRdb redid the calling of the reads with MiXCR, one entry per CDR3 protein. The table records fewer than 900,000 distinct CDR3 sequences, 25% to 35% of them present only once. These receptors have no identified antigens. The specimen comprised cultured CD8+ T cells from PBMCs, sampled from culture after CMV antigen stimulation. These TCRs come from a human donor in good health (CMV status not recorded). Some clones in this sample may be carry-over from other donors' samples.

This clonotype was seen repeatedly, ten times or more. The chain couples TRBV7-8 to TRBJ2-1; tentatively, D is TRBD2 (6 bases). Trimming shortened V by 0 bases and J by 4 bases, and 22 bases separated the two germline ends. The germline CDR1 and CDR2 sequences are SGHVS and FQNEAQ. The CDR3 runs to 19 residues. The CDR3 sequence: CASSLAGESGGIVYNEQFF. The CDR3 DNA reads as TGTGCCAGCAGCTTAGCGGGTGAATCGGGCGGGATAGTTTACAATGAGCAGTTCTTC.

The gene calls are TRBV27 and TRBJ2-7, with 10 bases that match TRBD1. With V trimmed by 6 bases and J by 3 bases, 5 bases remained unmatched. The CDR3 consists of 14 residues. CDR1 is MNHEY, CDR2 SMNVEV, per germline (reference sequence). CDR3 in amino acids: CASRWTGGIYEQYF. For the CDR3, the DNA is TGTGCCAGCAGGTGGACAGGGGGGATCTACGAGCAGTACTTC.

This clonotype has more than one count but fewer than ten. The V gene is TRBV5-6, the J gene TRBJ2-3; D not resolved. Germline V CDR1 and CDR2: SGHDT, YYEEEE. This CDR3 is built from 15 residues. V was cut by 2 bases and J by 3 bases, with 13 bases left in between. The CDR3 sequence is CASSFVGLGTDTQYF. The CDR3, as DNA: TGTGCCAGCAGCTTCGTCGGGCTTGGGACAGATACGCAGTATTTT.

The sample holds a few counts of this clonotype. The CDR3 here is CASSDTLAGGGTDTQYF. CDR3 nucleotide sequence: TGTGCCAGCAGCGATACCCTAGCGGGGGGTGGCACAGATACGCAGTATTTT. The rearrangement joins TRBV6-6 to TRBJ2-3; 11 nucleotides line up with TRBD2. Germline CDR1 is MNHNY and CDR2 is SVGAGI (reference sequence). Losses at the gene ends were 6 bases for V and 1 base for J; bases not matched to a gene: 9. The CDR3 totals 17 residues.

J is TRBJ2-7 and V is TRBV20-1; D is perhaps TRBD2 (6 bases). The V end lost 3 bases, the J end lost 4 bases, and 16 bases lay between the germline ends. Germline CDR1 reads DFQATT; CDR2 reads SNEGSKA (reference sequence). The CDR3 runs to 14 residues. The CDR3 DNA is TGCAGTGCTAGTTCGGTCGGGGGTACTTACGAGCAGTACGTC. It translates to CSASSVGGTYEQYV.

The CDR3 DNA reads TGCGCCAGCAGCCAAACGACCCTCTTAAACTCCTACAATGAGCAGTTCTTC. Translation: CASSQTTLLNSYNEQFF. V and J are TRBV4-1 and TRBJ2-1; D ambiguous. The germline gives CDR1 MGHRA, CDR2 YSYEKL. The length of the CDR3 is 17 residues. V lost 2 bases and J lost 0, with 14 bases in between.

The chain uses TRBV29-1 and TRBJ2-1; 15 positions match TRBD2. J was trimmed by 8 bases and V by 3 bases; bases with no gene match: 14. CDR1 and CDR2 from the germline V gene are SQVTM and ANQGSEA. CDR3 length: 18 amino acids. This CDR3 is CSVDPGLAGGPSTDEQFF. CDR3 DNA: TGCAGCGTTGACCCCGGACTAGCGGGGGGGCCGAGTACAGATGAGCAGTTCTTC.

Many counts were recorded for this clonotype. The gene calls are TRBV7-6 and TRBJ2-3; D may be TRBD2 (6 bases). The CDR3 is 15 residues long. The V gene's germline CDR1 is SGHVS and CDR2 FNYEAQ. V lost 1 base and J lost 4, with 12 bases in between. The CDR3 here is CASSLEASVSDTQYF. Here the CDR3 DNA reads TGTGCCAGCAGCTTAGAGGCTAGCGTATCAGATACGCAGTATTTT. Full variable domain (outside the CDR3, taken from reference TRBV7-6 and TRBJ2-3): GAGVSQSPRYKVTKRGQDVALRCDPISGHVSLYWYRQALGQGPEFLTYFNYEAQQDKSGLPNDRFSAERPEGSISTLTIQRTEQRDSAMYRCASSLEASVSDTQYFGPGTRLTVL.

This clonotype was recorded many times. This rearrangement joins TRBV20-1 to TRBJ2-3; 9 nucleotides line up with TRBD2. Germline CDR1 DFQATT, CDR2 SNEGSKA (reference sequence). Trimming cost V 6 bases and J 1 base; bases outside gene matches: 5. The CDR3 spans 14 residues. The CDR3 bases are TGCAGTGCCCCCAAGCGGGGGGGCACAGATACGCAGTATTTT. This sequence encodes CSAPKRGGTDTQYF.

The chain links TRBV12-3 or TRBV12-4 to TRBJ2-5; TRBD1 might be the D (6 bases). The ends were cut back, 8 bases at V and 1 base at J, with 8 bases in the middle. The CDR3 is 12 residues long. CDR3 sequence reads: CASRQAQETQYF. In nucleotides, the CDR3 is TGTGCCAGCCGACAGGCCCAAGAGACCCAGTACTTC.

The chain uses TRBV2 and TRBJ1-5, with a weak D call TRBD1 (5 bases). Germline V gene sequence: CDR1 SNHLY, CDR2 FYNNEI. The CDR3 consists of 15 residues. V shed 5 bases and J shed 9 bases, with 20 bases lying between them. CDR3 in amino acids: CASSRGREIRRPQHF. CDR3 nucleotides: TGTGCCAGCAGTAGGGGACGGGAGATTAGGCGGCCCCAGCATTTT.

There are a few counts of this clonotype. The V call is TRBV29-1, the J call TRBJ2-5; D is perhaps TRBD1 or TRBD2 (5 bases each). Trimming took off 7 bases at V and 4 bases at J, with 19 bases between the two ends. The germline V gene has CDR1 SQVTM and CDR2 ANQGSEA. The CDR3 is 14 amino acids. In DNA form, the CDR3 reads TGCAGCGCGGGGCGGGCTGGGCAGGGAGAGACCCAGTACTTC. Translated, it gives CSAGRAGQGETQYF.

This sequence joins TRBV4-1 and TRBJ2-1; TRBD2 aligns across 7 bases. V dropped 1 base and J dropped 3; count of bases not matched to a gene: 3. Germline lookup yields CDR1 MGHRA and CDR2 YSYEKL. The CDR3 length is 15 residues. CDR3 DNA: TGCGCCAGCAGCCAAGGGGCGGGGGTCTACAATGAGCAGTTCTTC. This sequence encodes CASSQGAGVYNEQFF.

The table lists this clonotype with many counts. A read error may produce the germline difference seen at one junction end. The chain links TRBV7-6 to TRBJ2-5, with 7 nucleotides matching TRBD2. The CDR3 loop spans 13 amino acids. Germline-derived CDR1 and CDR2 are SGHVS and FNYEAQ. The CDR3 bases are TGTGCCAGCAGCCTAGCAAGAGGGAGGGACCAGTACTTC. This encodes CASSLARGRDQYF.

V and J are TRBV6-5 and TRBJ1-1; TRBD1 matches at 10 bases. Germline assignment: CDR1 MNHEY and CDR2 SVGAGI. V was clipped by 8 bases and J by 8 bases; unmatched bases: 8. There are 13 residues in the CDR3. This CDR3 is CASGDRGPSEAFF. CDR3 bases: TGTGCCAGCGGGGACAGGGGACCTTCCGAAGCTTTCTTT.

To note about this clonotype: This may come from a read error, since a much larger clone is one base off. The chain uses TRBV7-3 and TRBJ1-4, with 8 bases lining up with TRBD1. This CDR3 comprises 17 residues. Germline V gene sequence: CDR1 SGHTA, CDR2 FQGTGA. In DNA form, the CDR3 reads TGTGCCTGCAGCTCCTCTTATGGACAGGGAACTAATGAAAAACTGTTTTTT. This sequence encodes CACSSSYGQGTNEKLFF.

The chain carries TRBV20-1 and TRBJ1-2; 7 bases line up with TRBD1. This CDR3 spans 13 amino acids. CDR1 DFQATT and CDR2 SNEGSKA come from the germline V gene (reference sequence). With 6 bases clipped from V and 3 bases from J, the junction kept 7 bases outside the gene matches. CDR3 bases: TGCAGTGCGATACCACAGGGGCACTATGGCTACACCTTC. Translated, it gives CSAIPQGHYGYTF.

V gene TRBV6-1 combines with J gene TRBJ1-1; no reliable D call. Deletions cut 3 bases from V and 6 bases from J, with 8 bases between. Germline values: CDR1 MNHNS, CDR2 SASEGT. The CDR3 extends over 12 amino acids. The CDR3 here is CASSDSRAEAFF. CDR3 DNA: TGTGCCAGCAGTGATAGCCGGGCTGAAGCTTTCTTT.

This clonotype was counted between two and nine times. The rearrangement links TRBV6-5 to TRBJ1-1, with D perhaps matching TRBD1 (5 bases). Germline V gene lookup returns CDR1 MNHEY and CDR2 SVGAGI. The CDR3 spans 13 residues. Trimming removed 1 base at V and 6 bases at J, with 9 bases between. In DNA form, the CDR3 reads TGTGCCAGCAGTTACTTCGGGACTTCTGAAGCTTTCTTT. Translating gives CASSYFGTSEAFF.

This chain joins TRBV12-3 or TRBV12-4 and TRBJ1-6; 7 nucleotides agree with TRBD1. V trimming: 5 bases; J trimming: 6 bases; junction bases outside the gene matches: 13. The CDR3 extends over 17 amino acids. The CDR3 loop is CASSTTGAILLNSPLHF. The CDR3 bases are TGTGCCAGCAGTACTACAGGGGCGATACTCCTTAATTCACCCCTCCACTTT.

The chain recombines TRBV3-1 with TRBJ1-1, with 8 bases aligning to TRBD1. CDR3 size: 13 residues. The germline V gene encodes CDR1 LGHDT and CDR2 YNNKEL (reference sequence). The ends lost 0 bases at V and 8 bases at J; junction bases unmatched: 2. This CDR3 is CASSQDRDREAFF. CDR3 in DNA: TGTGCCAGCAGCCAAGACCGGGACAGGGAAGCTTTCTTT. The whole variable domain, filled in from reference TRBV3-1 and TRBJ1-1, reads DTAVSQTPKYLVTQMGNDKSIKCEQNLGHDTMYWYKQDSKKFLKIMFSYNNKELIINETVPNRFSPKSPDKAHLNLHINSLELGDSAVYFCASSQDRDREAFFGQGTRLTVV.

Ten or more counts support this clonotype. This chain links TRBV7-6 with TRBJ2-1, with D perhaps TRBD1 (5 bases). V lost 1 base and J lost 4, with 11 bases in between. The CDR3 spans 15 residues. Per germline, CDR1 SGHVS and CDR2 FNYEAQ. Here the CDR3 reads CASSLEQAEYNEQFF. The CDR3 coding sequence is TGTGCCAGCAGCTTAGAACAGGCTGAGTACAATGAGCAGTTCTTC.

This clonotype came up many times. The chain recombines TRBV7-9 with TRBJ2-1, with no clear D. The CDR3 extends over 15 amino acids. Trimming shortened V by 7 bases and J by 1 base, and 14 bases separated the two germline ends. CDR1 and CDR2 (germline): SEHNR, FQNEAQ (reference sequence). CDR3 residues: CASKFDGESYNEQFF. DNA for the CDR3: TGTGCCAGCAAATTTGATGGGGAATCCTACAATGAGCAGTTCTTC.

There are many counts of this clonotype. The chain uses TRBV4-3 and TRBJ1-5; 10 bases match TRBD1. V was clipped by 3 bases and J by 7 bases; unmatched bases: 3. The CDR3 is 14 residues long. Germline CDR1 LGHNA, CDR2 YSLEER. The CDR3 protein is CASSHGQGEQPQHF. The CDR3 DNA reads as TGCGCCAGCAGCCATGGACAGGGGGAACAGCCCCAGCATTTT.

This clonotype has a count of ten or more. The gene calls are TRBV7-2 and TRBJ2-7, with 7 bases that match TRBD1. There are 15 residues in the CDR3. Germline V CDR1 and CDR2: SGHTA, FQGNSA. V was pared by 1 base and J by 0 bases, with 3 bases of the junction left unmatched. Here the CDR3 reads CASSLGPGGSYEQYV. The CDR3 nucleotides read TGTGCCAGCAGCTTAGGCCCAGGGGGCTCCTACGAGCAGTACGTC.

The chain uses TRBV12-5 and TRBJ2-3; 11 bases align to TRBD1. Germline CDR1 LGHNT, CDR2 FRNRAP. The V and J ends lost 5 bases and 4 bases, in that order; junction bases with no gene match: 8. This CDR3 has 16 residues. The CDR3 DNA reads TGTGCTAGTGGTGGGGGACAGGGGGGGATTTCAGATACGCAGTATTTT. The encoded protein is CASGGGQGGISDTQYF.

The chain uses TRBV14 and TRBJ2-2; the D is unclear. Germline-derived CDR1 and CDR2 are SGHDN and FVKESK. The CDR3 is 16 amino acids. With 0 bases removed from V and 3 bases from J, the gap between germline ends came to 11 bases. The CDR3 loop reads CASSQDLVQYTGELFF. CDR3 bases: TGTGCCAGCAGCCAAGATCTTGTCCAGTACACCGGGGAGCTGTTTTTT. The full variable domain, its missing parts supplied by reference TRBV14 and TRBJ2-2, is EAGVTQFPSHSVIEKGQTVTLRCDPISGHDNLYWYRRVMGKEIKFLLHFVKESKQDESGMPNNRFLAERTGGTYSTLKVQPAELEDSGVYFCASSQDLVQYTGELFFGEGSRLTVL.

CDR3 in amino acids: CASSSEADRGPPGYGYTF. The CDR3 nucleotides are TGCGCCAGCAGCTCGGAGGCGGACAGGGGTCCTCCCGGCTATGGCTACACCTTC. The chain links TRBV5-1 to TRBJ1-2, with 9 bases that match TRBD1. Germline trimming cut 3 bases from V and 4 bases from J; bases unmatched to any gene: 16. The CDR3 consists of 18 residues. Germline CDR1 reads SGHRS; CDR2 reads YFSETQ.

This clonotype appeared a few times. The chain couples TRBV12-3 or TRBV12-4 to TRBJ2-3; 8 positions match TRBD2. The CDR3 length is 13 residues. V shed 3 bases, J shed 6 bases, and the junction held 2 bases outside the gene matches. The CDR3 region has the DNA TGTGCCAGCAGTTTTTCGGGGGGGGATACGCAGTATTTT. It yields the protein CASSFSGGDTQYF.

This clonotype was seen repeatedly, ten times or more. The rearrangement uses TRBV7-9 and TRBJ2-5; D ambiguous. Trimming removed 6 bases at V and 5 bases at J, with 13 bases between. This CDR3 is 13 amino acids long. Germline V gene sequence: CDR1 SEHNR, CDR2 FQNEAQ (reference sequence). The CDR3 loop reads CASRFLDVETQYF. DNA for the CDR3: TGTGCCAGCAGATTCCTAGATGTTGAGACCCAGTACTTC.

This sequence joins TRBV12-5 and TRBJ2-1; D is possibly TRBD1 (6 bases). Per the germline V gene, CDR1 is LGHNT and CDR2 is FRNRAP. V lost 0 bases, J lost 9 bases, and 6 bases lay in between. The CDR3 spans 12 residues. The CDR3 is CASGLVQGEQFF. In DNA, the CDR3 is TGTGCTAGTGGTTTGGTACAGGGTGAGCAGTTCTTC.